The clone carrying this TCR beta chain was recorded many times. Its matching antigen is unknown. This sample was taken from a study of T-cell reconstitution after alpha-beta-depleted transplantation in children. Study results and caveats: Diversity of TCRbeta at day 60 was high in some patients, arising from surviving recipient T cells and thymic progenitors. By about two months after transplant, alpha-beta T cells reportedly arose from several hundred graft clones that had expanded. Most T-cell counts and diversity one year after the transplant came from T cells that were newly produced.

Preparation of the TCRbeta library was carried out with unique molecular identifiers. TCRdb redid the calling of the PCR reads with MiXCR, one entry per CDR3 protein. The data contain approximately 98,000 distinct CDR3 sequences, around 6.4% of them seen just once; the ten biggest clones take up approximately 25%. The V gene lost 4 bases and the J gene lost 0 bases, with 12 bases spanning the gap. The CDR3 length is 16 residues. Germline V gene data show CDR1 as MDHEN and CDR2 as SYDVKM. The rearrangement links TRBV28 to TRBJ1-4, with D maybe TRBD1 (5 bases). This TCR was recovered from a male patient aged 2 to 9 who had a stem cell transplant for acute lymphoblastic leukemia, so the T cells may come from the graft donor. The specimen comprised PBMCs, mostly from graft donor cells, sampled 360 days after TCRalphabeta/CD19-depleted stem cell transplant. The CDR3 loop is CASSSQRGATNEKLFF. In nucleotides, the CDR3 is TGTGCCAGCAGTTCCCAAAGGGGCGCAACTAATGAAAAACTGTTTTTT.